Below, one T cell receptor beta chain is given with its context. Libraries were prepared by immunoSEQ multiplex PCR; TCRdb keeps only in-frame clonotypes and omits some of them. The table records 250,000 to 400,000 clones, 75% to 90% of them present only once. This entry belongs to a study of blood T cell repertoires in COVID-19. The CDR3 is made up of 15 amino acids. Germline assignment: CDR1 SGHTA and CDR2 FQGNSA. Trimming removed 5 bases from V and 0 bases from J, with 11 bases in between. Two negative PCRs, clearance, or symptom resolution characterized the recovered Cohort 3 donors. The sequence came from a man in his sixties who had recovered from COVID-19. This rearrangement joins TRBV7-2 to TRBJ1-3, with TRBD1 as a possible D gene (5 bases). The sequencing input was PBMCs or T cells enriched from blood (not recorded which). The CDR3 DNA reads TGTGCCAGCAGCCTCGGGGGGGGCTCTGGAAACACCATATATTTT. It encodes CASSLGGGSGNTIYF.